This entry lists 12 T cell receptor beta chains sequenced from one sample in a study of T cells expressing NK-cell markers. TCRdb re-called the 5' RACE reads and catalogs CDR3 proteins one per entry, DNA excluded. The repertoire table contains about 260,000 distinct CDR3 sequences. The sample taken for sequencing was blood T cells: a sorted CD56 or NKG2C T cell subset, CD4+ or CD8+ T cells, or bulk PBMC T cells (not recorded which). These receptors came from a man between 18 and 35 years old in good health.

The chain is built from TRBV5-6 and TRBJ2-1; the TRBD1 assignment by TCRdb is unverifiable without DNA. Looked up from germline, CDR1 is SGHDT and CDR2 is YYEEEE. The length of the CDR3 is 15 residues. CDR3 amino acids: CASSSHSTGLVFKFF.

V is TRBV29-1 and J is TRBJ1-1. The CDR3 has 13 residues. CDR1 is SQVTM and CDR2 is ANQGSEA in the germline V gene. Here the CDR3 reads CSVVRRLDTEAFF.

The chain has TRBV5-1 and TRBJ2-3. The CDR3 runs 14 residues. Germline values: CDR1 SGHRS, CDR2 YFSETQ. The CDR3 region is CASSPVLGTDTQYF.

The chain uses TRBV6-5 and TRBJ2-1; the D call from TCRdb, TRBD1, cannot be confirmed without DNA. This CDR3 contains 14 residues. CDR1 is MNHEY, CDR2 SVGAGI, per germline. This CDR3 reads CASSRVGTYNEQFF.

The rearrangement uses TRBV7-8 and TRBJ1-5. From germline, CDR1 is SGHVS and CDR2 FQNEAQ. This CDR3 spans 13 amino acids. The CDR3 sequence is CASSLISGQPQHF.

V and J are TRBV29-1 and TRBJ2-1; absent DNA, TCRdb's TRBD1 call cannot be checked. The CDR3 extends over 14 amino acids. Germline V lookup: CDR1 SQVTM, CDR2 ANQGSEA. The CDR3 protein is CSVEKGAGYNEQFF.

This sequence joins TRBV20-1 and TRBJ2-3; the D call of TRBD1 rests on TCRdb alone, since no DNA is present to check it. CDR1 is DFQATT, CDR2 SNEGSKA, per germline (reference sequence). This CDR3 region has 15 residues. The CDR3 loop reads CSARPNSEYTDTQYF.

The V and J genes are TRBV25-1 and TRBJ2-1; checking the TCRdb D call of TRBD1 is not possible without DNA. Germline V gene data show CDR1 as MGHDK and CDR2 as SYGVNS. This CDR3 is 15 amino acids long. The CDR3 loop is CASRVGGGSYNEQFF.

The CDR3: CSAPRTEQETQYF. This chain uses TRBV20-1 with TRBJ2-5; TCRdb selects TRBD2, and the lack of DNA leaves this call unchecked. The V gene's germline CDR1 is DFQATT and CDR2 SNEGSKA (reference sequence). This CDR3 contains 13 residues.

This chain connects TRBV19 to TRBJ1-5. CDR3 length: 17 residues. Germline CDR1 and CDR2: LNHDA and SQIVND (reference sequence). CDR3 sequence reads: CASSLTWTASFNQPQHF. Full variable domain (remainder filled in from reference TRBV19 and TRBJ1-5): DGGITQSPKYLFRKEGQNVTLSCEQNLNHDAMYWYRQDPGQGLRLIYYSQIVNDFQKGDIAEGYSVSREKKESFPLTVTSAQKNPTAFYLCASSLTWTASFNQPQHFGDGTRLSIL.

The genes are TRBV20-1 and TRBJ2-3; TCRdb's assignment of TRBD1 cannot be checked, as there is no DNA. The germline gives CDR1 DFQATT, CDR2 SNEGSKA (reference sequence). This CDR3 spans 15 amino acids. This CDR3 is CSARRSQAGQIAQYF.

V and J are TRBV3-1 and TRBJ2-1; the TCRdb call, TRBD2, lacks DNA for checking. The CDR3 is 14 amino acids. CDR1 is LGHDT and CDR2 is YNNKEL in the germline V gene (reference sequence). CDR3 loop: CASETSGRYNEQFF.